In its sample, the clone carrying this TCR beta chain was seen a few times. What it binds is not known. This specimen comes from a study of CD8 T cells in ankylosing spondylitis. Germline values: CDR1 LNHDA, CDR2 SQIVND (reference sequence). V lost 7 bases and J lost 1; bases outside the gene matches: 9. The CDR3 loop spans 16 amino acids. Overall study results and limits: According to the report, clones linked to the disease were significantly enriched in matched synovial fluid samples taken from ankylosing spondylitis patients.

Scientists made TCR beta libraries using quantitative 5'-RACE with molecular barcodes. MiXCR, applied by TCRdb to the 5' RACE reads, yields one record per CDR3 protein. The profile covers some 130,000 distinct CDR3 sequences, with around 10% appearing a single time and roughly 4% taken by the ten largest. The receptor was derived from a female donor with ankylosing spondylitis or in good health (not recorded which). Sequencing was carried out using blood, either unsorted or a sorted T cell fraction (not recorded which). This chain joins TRBV19 and TRBJ1-5; 8 bases match TRBD1. The CDR3 region is CASNPLNRGSNQPQHF. The CDR3 nucleotides read TGTGCCAGTAATCCCCTTAACAGGGGGAGCAATCAGCCCCAGCATTTT. The complete variable domain, with remaining parts taken from reference TRBV19 and TRBJ1-5, reads DGGITQSPKYLFRKEGQNVTLSCEQNLNHDAMYWYRQDPGQGLRLIYYSQIVNDFQKGDIAEGYSVSREKKESFPLTVTSAQKNPTAFYLCASNPLNRGSNQPQHFGDGTRLSIL.